These T cell receptor beta chains were read from a single sample in a study of blood T cells in healthy people across ages. TCRdb ran MiXCR on the 5' RACE reads and lists one entry per CDR3 protein. The data contain 450,000 to 700,000 distinct CDR3 sequences, 25% to 30% of them singletons. The sample comprised blood. Receptors originate from a woman aged 65 to 85 in good health. Each CDR3 is given with its conserved first and last residue. A D gene is named only where the DNA matches it firmly. Where a row states a size, it is once, few, many or the class of an expanded clone; other rows omit it.

-	TRBJ2-5	TRBV28	few	TGTGCCAGCAGTTTGAACGACAGGTTGGGGGGGACCCAGTACTTC	CASSLNDRLGGTQYF
TRBD2	TRBJ2-1	TRBV20-1	few	TGCAGTGCTAGAGATCGGAGGCTAGCGGGCAATGAGCAGTTCTTC	CSARDRRLAGNEQFF
TRBD2	TRBJ2-1	TRBV3-1	-	TGTGCCAGCAGCCAACCCGAGCGGGGGTTCAATGAGCAGTTCTTC	CASSQPERGFNEQFF
TRBD2	TRBJ2-3	TRBV29-1	-	TGCAGCGTTGAACCCGGGAGGGGAACAGATACGCAGTATTTT	CSVEPGRGTDTQYF
TRBD1	TRBJ2-1	TRBV5-1	few	TGCGCCAGCAGCCCCTGGACAGGGGCCCCCAATGAGCAGTTCTTC	CASSPWTGAPNEQFF
-	TRBJ2-1	TRBV2	-	TGTGCCAGCAACATTGAAAATGAGCAGTTCTTC	CASNIENEQFF
-	TRBJ2-7	TRBV20-1	once	TGCAGTGCTGTACGGGACTCAGCCTACGAGCAGTACTTC	CSAVRDSAYEQYF
TRBD1	TRBJ1-2	TRBV4-1	-	TGCGCCAGCAGCCAAGGGGACAGGCTAGTAACCTTC	CASSQGDRLVTF
-	TRBJ1-4	TRBV7-2	many	TGTGCCAGCAGTTATCGAGGGGCGACTAATGAAAAACTGTTTTTT	CASSYRGATNEKLFF
TRBD2	TRBJ2-1	TRBV6-2/TRBV6-3	-	TGTGCCAGCAGTTATGGTGATCGCGGGGGGCCTTACAATGAGCAGTTCTTC	CASSYGDRGGPYNEQFF
-	TRBJ2-2	TRBV7-3	few	TGTGCCAGCAGCTTGTCCGGGACCTTTAACACCGGGGAGCTGTTTTTT	CASSLSGTFNTGELFF
-	TRBJ2-2	TRBV7-7	few	TGTGCTAGCAGCCTCCTCACGTTGGGGACCGGGGAGCTGTTTTTT	CASSLLTLGTGELFF
-	TRBJ2-3	TRBV9	-	TGTGCCAGCAGCACCCCATCCGGAGCGGCCCAGTATTTT	CASSTPSGAAQYF
TRBD1	TRBJ2-3	TRBV28	-	TGTGCCAGCACCGGGACAGGGAACGCTCTTACGCAGTATTTT	CASTGTGNALTQYF
-	TRBJ2-3	TRBV6-2/TRBV6-3	-	TGTGCCAGCAGTGGGGAGGATACGCAGTATTTT	CASSGEDTQYF
TRBD2	TRBJ2-1	TRBV7-2	few	TGTGCCAGCAGCCCTCGCCAGCGGGGGGGCTCCAATGAGCAGTTCTTC	CASSPRQRGGSNEQFF
-	TRBJ1-2	TRBV13	-	TGTGCCAGCAGCTTAGGCAGGTTGGGTGGCTACACCTTC	CASSLGRLGGYTF
TRBD1	TRBJ1-2	TRBV4-1	-	TGCGCCAGCAGCCAAGAATTCCTCCTACAGGGGACCTTC	CASSQEFLLQGTF
TRBD2	TRBJ2-7	TRBV10-3	-	TGTGCCATCAGACTCGGGGGGGAGTTCTACGAGCAGTACTTC	CAIRLGGEFYEQYF
-	TRBJ2-3	TRBV7-9	-	TGTGCCAGCAGCCCCAGCACGGGTACGCAGTATTTT	CASSPSTGTQYF
-	TRBJ2-3	TRBV12-3/TRBV12-4	few	TGTGCCAGCAGAGGAGGACACCGGGACCCAGATACGCAGTACTTT	CASRGGHRDPDTQYF
-	TRBJ2-1	TRBV5-1	-	TGCGCCAGCCGAGGGCTCCCTCAGGATAGAGAGCAGTTCTTC	CASRGLPQDREQFF
-	TRBJ2-1	TRBV7-2	few	TGTGCCAGCAGCTCTACTAGGGACAATGAGCAGTTCTTC	CASSSTRDNEQFF
TRBD2	TRBJ2-5	TRBV5-1	-	TGCGCCAGCGTTGCGGGGGGGCGTCGAGAAGAGACCCAGTACTTC	CASVAGGRREETQYF
-	TRBJ2-7	TRBV7-2	-	TGTGCCAGCAGCCCCGGTCCCGGGACGGTCGGGCAGTACTTC	CASSPGPGTVGQYF
TRBD1	TRBJ1-1	TRBV5-5	-	TGTGCCAGCAGGTACCGGGACAGTCTAATGAACACTGAAGCTTTCTTT	CASRYRDSLMNTEAFF
-	TRBJ1-6	TRBV7-2	few	TGTGCCAGCAGCATTCATGGGGGATGGAATTCACCCCTCCACTTT	CASSIHGGWNSPLHF
-	TRBJ1-4	TRBV29-1	few	TGCAGCGTTGAGATGACCGCCGGGCTGGATGAAAAACTGTTTTTT	CSVEMTAGLDEKLFF
-	TRBJ2-2	TRBV28	few	TGTGCCAGCAGTTTATCACAGAACACCGGGGAGCTGTTTTTT	CASSLSQNTGELFF
-	TRBJ2-3	TRBV5-1	-	TGCGCCAGCAGGAAGGACTCTAGCACAGATACGCAGTATTTT	CASRKDSSTDTQYF
-	TRBJ1-1	TRBV12-5	-	TGTGCTAGTGGTTTGGACGGACAGTTGACTGAAGCTTTCTTT	CASGLDGQLTEAFF
-	TRBJ2-5	TRBV7-2	-	TGTGCCAGCAGCTTAAGCCCACAGATGTCCAGCCAAGAGACCCAGTACTTC	CASSLSPQMSSQETQYF
-	TRBJ1-4	TRBV20-1	-	TGCAGTGCTAGCAGCCAGTCTAATGAAAAACTGTTTTTT	CSASSQSNEKLFF
TRBD1	TRBJ2-1	TRBV10-3	-	TGTGCCATCATGGGACAGGGGGTTAAGAGCTCCTACAATGAGCAGTTCTTC	CAIMGQGVKSSYNEQFF
TRBD1	TRBJ1-2	TRBV5-1	few	TGCGCCAGCAGCTTGGATGGCGGAACAGGGGACTATGGCTACACCTTC	CASSLDGGTGDYGYTF
-	TRBJ2-3	TRBV7-8	-	TGTGCCAGCAACTTAGTACAGGGAAGAACAGATACGCAGTATTTT	CASNLVQGRTDTQYF
TRBD2	TRBJ2-5	TRBV9	few	TGTGCCAGCAGCGCCGCCGGGACTAGTGTAGAGTCCCAGTACTTC	CASSAAGTSVESQYF
-	TRBJ1-6	TRBV14	once	TGTGCCAGCAGCCATGCAGGTTCACCCCTCCACTTT	CASSHAGSPLHF
-	TRBJ1-6	TRBV12-3/TRBV12-4	-	TGTGCCAGCAGTTTCGGCGGACCAGAAACACCCCTCCACTTT	CASSFGGPETPLHF
-	TRBJ2-2	TRBV10-3	few	TGTGCCATCTCTAGCGTCACGAACACCGGGGAGCTGTTTTTT	CAISSVTNTGELFF
-	TRBJ1-2	TRBV14	-	TGTGTCAGCAGCCAAGATCGGGGGACCGCCTATGGCTACACCTTC	CVSSQDRGTAYGYTF
-	TRBJ2-7	TRBV5-1	-	TGCGCCAGCAGCTTGGGACAGGTGCGAAACGAGCAGTACTTC	CASSLGQVRNEQYF
-	TRBJ1-5	TRBV12-3/TRBV12-4	once	TGTGCCAGCAGTAGACTTAGCAATCAGCCCCAGCATTTT	CASSRLSNQPQHF
-	TRBJ2-1	TRBV29-1	-	TGCAGCGTCCGGATACCACCTAACAATGAGCAGTTCTTC	CSVRIPPNNEQFF
TRBD2	TRBJ2-5	TRBV6-5	-	TGTGCCAGCAGTTACTGGGGCGGGGGAGAGACCCAGTACTTC	CASSYWGGGETQYF
TRBD1	TRBJ1-2	TRBV20-1	few	TGCAGTGCTAGAGCACTGGGACAGGGGGCCTCTGGCTACACCTTC	CSARALGQGASGYTF
-	TRBJ2-1	TRBV29-1	few	TGCAGCGTTGAAGGGACTGTCAATGAGCAGTTCTTC	CSVEGTVNEQFF
-	TRBJ1-2	TRBV4-2	-	TGTGCCAGCAGCCAAAGAAGGAACTATGGCTACACCTTC	CASSQRRNYGYTF
-	TRBJ1-5	TRBV15	-	TGTGCCACCAGCAGGGGGGGGGCCAATCAGCCCCAGCATTTT	CATSRGGANQPQHF
-	TRBJ1-4	TRBV20-1	-	TGCAGTGCTAGAGAACGGAGGTCTAATGAAAAACTGTTTTTT	CSARERRSNEKLFF
TRBD2	TRBJ2-7	TRBV14	few	TGTGCCAGCAGCCAAGATAGTCGACTAGCGGGGGGGAAGGACGAGCAGTACTTC	CASSQDSRLAGGKDEQYF
-	TRBJ1-6	TRBV10-3	few	TGTGCCATCAGTGAGTCTTTAGATAATTCACCCCTCCACTTT	CAISESLDNSPLHF
-	TRBJ1-3	TRBV12-3/TRBV12-4	-	TGTGCCAGCAGTCCCCTCGGACAACTCACCTCTGGAAACACCATATATTTT	CASSPLGQLTSGNTIYF
TRBD2	TRBJ2-5	TRBV7-2	few	TGTGCCAGCAGCTTATTCAGTCCAGCGGGGGGCGGTTTGGTATTCTTC	CASSLFSPAGGGLVFF